These 9 T cell receptor beta chains share one sample of origin, sequenced in a study of blood T cell repertoires in COVID-19. The repertoire was sequenced with immunoSEQ multiplex PCR; TCRdb's copy has only in-frame clones and lacks some. The sample has 130,000 to 150,000 clones, 65% to 90% seen once. Sequencing was done on a sample of peripheral blood. These receptors were obtained from a man in his 60s with active or convalescent COVID-19.

V usage is TRBV2 and J usage is TRBJ2-7; D uncertain. Trimming pared 3 bases from V and 3 bases from J, leaving 9 bases between. This CDR3 comprises 13 residues. Germline V gene lookup returns CDR1 SNHLY and CDR2 FYNNEI. In nucleotides, the CDR3 is TGTGCCAGCAGTGACAGGATGGACTACGAGCAGTACTTC. It translates to CASSDRMDYEQYF.

The CDR3 bases are TGTGCCAGCAGCCCTATCCGGGGGGGCGCAGCCGGGGAGCTGTTTTTT. Protein product: CASSPIRGGAAGELFF. The V gene is TRBV7-2, the J gene TRBJ2-2, with 8 bases matching TRBD2. V dropped 5 bases and J dropped 6; count of bases not matched to a gene: 11. Germline CDR1 and CDR2: SGHTA and FQGNSA. The CDR3 totals 16 residues. The full variable domain, its missing parts supplied by reference TRBV7-2 and TRBJ2-2, is GAGVSQSPSNKVTEKGKDVELRCDPISGHTALYWYRQSLGQGLEFLIYFQGNSAPDKSGLPSDRFSAERTGGSVSTLTIQRTQQEDSAVYLCASSPIRGGAAGELFFGEGSRLTVL.

This chain links TRBV27 with TRBJ1-3, with D hard to call. Per germline, CDR1 MNHEY and CDR2 SMNVEV (reference sequence). The V end lost 3 bases, the J end lost 0 bases, and 9 bases lay between the germline ends. The CDR3 has 15 residues. The CDR3 DNA is TGTGCCAGCAGTTTTGGAGCAAGCTCTGGAAACACCATATATTTT. Protein: CASSFGASSGNTIYF.

This chain connects TRBV9 to TRBJ1-4, with 9 bases lining up with TRBD1. The V segment lost 4 bases and the J segment 7 bases; nucleotides outside the gene matches: 14. The CDR3 sequence is 17 residues long. The germline V gene has CDR1 SGDLS and CDR2 YYNGEE. The CDR3 sequence is CASSPRGTGFESEKLFF. CDR3 DNA: TGTGCCAGCAGCCCCCGGGGGACAGGGTTCGAGAGTGAAAAACTGTTTTTT.

This clone has just a few counts. The J gene is TRBJ2-5, the V gene TRBV27; maybe TRBD1 (5 bases). Germline CDR1 reads MNHEY; CDR2 reads SMNVEV (reference sequence). The CDR3 is 14 residues long. V lost 1 base and J lost 2, with 8 bases in between. The CDR3 sequence is CASSLWGGQETQYF. The DNA for the CDR3 is TGTGCCAGCAGTTTATGGGGCGGACAAGAGACCCAGTACTTC.

The V and J genes are TRBV6-6 and TRBJ1-2; maybe TRBD1 (5 bases). Germline-derived CDR1 and CDR2 are MNHNY and SVGAGI (reference sequence). V was clipped by 3 bases and J by 6 bases, with 11 bases between them. This CDR3 is built from 13 residues. The CDR3 DNA reads as TGTGCCAGCAGTTATGGCGGGACTGATGGCTACACCTTC. This codes for CASSYGGTDGYTF.

The table lists this clone with a few counts. The genes are TRBV24-1 and TRBJ2-1; D is unresolved. V was shortened by 9 bases and J by 6 bases, with 17 bases between the two germline ends. Looked up from germline, CDR1 is KGHDR and CDR2 is SFDVKD. The CDR3 extends over 14 amino acids. CDR3 nucleotides: TGTGCCACCCTCTCGTCTAGTCCTTTCAATGAGCAGTTCTTC. Residues: CATLSSSPFNEQFF.

This clone has just a few counts. This chain links TRBV2 with TRBJ1-1; possible D gene TRBD1, 6 bases. V lost 7 bases, J lost 2 bases, and 14 bases lay in between. Germline-derived CDR1 and CDR2 are SNHLY and FYNNEI. The CDR3 loop spans 14 amino acids. Here the CDR3 reads CASNPDRINTEAFF. CDR3 nucleotide sequence: TGTGCCAGCAACCCTGACAGGATAAACACTGAAGCTTTCTTT.

This sequence joins TRBV5-6 and TRBJ2-7; 8 bases are shared with TRBD1. This CDR3 region has 15 residues. Germline-derived CDR1 and CDR2 are SGHDT and YYEEEE. The V gene end was trimmed by 4 bases and the J gene end by 3 bases; junction bases not matched to a gene: 9. The CDR3 DNA sequence: TGTGCCAGCAGCCTCGTTGGGACAGGCATCTACGAGCAGTACTTC. This translates into CASSLVGTGIYEQYF.